This TCR beta chain was documented in a study of T cell responses to AZD1222 COVID-19 vaccine. Comments on this clone: Its antigen is as yet unknown.

Sequencing was performed with immunoSEQ multiplex PCR; in TCRdb, only in-frame clones are kept and a portion is missing. The sample holds 100,000 or so clones, around 90% seen once. J gave up 5 bases and V 8 bases, and 10 bases lay outside the gene matches. The CDR3 totals 15 residues. Germline CDR1 LNHDA, CDR2 SQIVND (reference sequence). Broader study findings: Spike-wide coverage was observed for vaccine-associated CD4 TCRs, with dominant responses at 160-218 and 743-854. The study reported that nearly half of spike-specific TCRs target unmutated variant regions.

The chain couples TRBV19 to TRBJ2-2; 8 nucleotides line up with TRBD2. The sequence derives from an adult in good health. Source: peripheral blood, taken on day 0 of AZD1222 vaccination. CDR3 DNA sequence: TGTGCCAGTGGCGACTCGGGGGGGAGGACCGGGGAGCTGTTTTTT. Amino acid sequence: CASGDSGGRTGELFF.